This T cell receptor (beta chain) was sequenced for a study of T cells in Graves' hyperthyroidism and ophthalmopathy. Whole-study results and caveats: Within blood appeared most thyroid clonotypes that had expanded above 0.001.

There are 12 residues in the CDR3. Trimming left V 8 bases short and J 0 bases short, with 5 bases between. The germline V gene has CDR1 SQVTM and CDR2 ANQGSEA. RNA transcripts were the template for amplifying TCR beta CDR3 regions. A set of HTBI primers served as the primers for a first-round RT-PCR of the TCR CDR3. TCRdb ran MiXCR on the multiplex PCR reads and lists one entry per CDR3 protein. The data contain 560,000 or so distinct CDR3 sequences, more than 45% of them singletons. Regarding this clonotype: Its antigen is not known.

The sample consisted of peripheral blood or thyroid tissue (not recorded which). The source of this sequence is a woman between 18 and 30 years old with Graves' hyperthyroidism. The chain has TRBV29-1 and TRBJ2-6; D is unclear. CDR3 sequence (DNA): TGCAGCTTTAGCTCTGGGGCCAACGTCCTGACTTTC. This codes for CSFSSGANVLTF.